These 22 T cell receptor beta chains came from one sample sequenced in a study of tumor-infiltrating lymphocytes in primary liver carcinoma. TCR beta cDNA came from roughly 450 ng total RNA, primed with a constant-region primer. ARM-PCR was slightly modified, and three nested multiplex PCR rounds with it gave rise to the TCR beta libraries. The two initial PCR rounds, roughly 9 cycles each, used TRBV1-TRBV30 forward and C-beta reverse primers. From the multiplex PCR reads, TCRdb called clonotypes with MiXCR, one entry per CDR3 protein. The table lists around 330,000 distinct CDR3 sequences, about 62% of them singletons. The researchers obtained blood RNA from unsorted whole blood and also extracted germline DNA. Sequences were obtained from peripheral blood. The receptor source for this set is a man aged 35-49 years with primary liver carcinoma and hepatitis B virus infection.

This chain links TRBV29-1 with TRBJ2-2, with 10 positions matching TRBD1. CDR1 SQVTM and CDR2 ANQGSEA come from the germline V gene. The CDR3 length is 14 residues. In nucleotides, the CDR3 is TGCAGTACGCGACAGGGGGCTTGTGACGGGGAGCTGTTTTTT. Translation: CSTRQGACDGELFF.

A word on this clonotype: This could be a read error, since a much larger clone is one nucleotide away. The chain employs TRBV6-6 and TRBJ2-5; TRBD2 matches 12 bases. CDR1 and CDR2 (germline): MNHNY, SVGAGI (reference sequence). The CDR3 spans 15 residues. The CDR3 region is CSSSYLAGGKETQYF. The CDR3 nucleotides are TGTTCCAGCAGTTACCTAGCGGGAGGGAAAGAGACCCAGTACTTC.

In regard to this clonotype: This may be a read error, as it is one base from a much larger clone. This chain connects TRBV6-1 to TRBJ2-3; TRBD1 is a possible D gene (5 bases). Germline V gives CDR1 MNHNS, CDR2 SASEGT. The CDR3 length is 15 residues. Between the trimmed V and J ends, which lost 2 bases and 7 bases, there was a span of 16 bases. CDR3 sequence (DNA): TGTGCCAGCAGTGAAACAGGACGGTCCGGATATACGCAGTATTTT. This translates into CASSETGRSGYTQYF.

Notes on this clonotype: The junction shows a germline mismatch at one end, possibly a read error. This chain joins TRBV11-1 and TRBJ2-1; 7 positions match TRBD1. This CDR3 region has 14 residues. CDR1 is SGHAT, CDR2 FQDESV, per germline (reference sequence). The CDR3 DNA reads as TGTGTCAGCAGCCCGGACAGGATGCACAATGAGCAGTTCTTC. Amino acids: CVSSPDRMHNEQFF.

The chain couples TRBV21-1 to TRBJ2-2. TRBV21-1 is annotated as a pseudogene. CDR3 length: 17 residues. The CDR3 here is CASSAFWCWGITGELFF. CDR3 coding DNA: TGTGCCAGCAGCGCCTTTTGGTGCTGGGGGATCACCGGGGAGCTGTTTTTT.

The chain is built from TRBV28 and TRBJ2-2; 12 nucleotides align to TRBD1. This CDR3 region has 17 residues. Germline-derived CDR1 and CDR2 are MDHEN and SYDVKM. The V gene end was trimmed by 3 bases and the J gene end by 5 bases; junction bases not matched to a gene: 7. The CDR3 reads CASSFQGQGANTGELFF. Here the CDR3 DNA reads TGTGCCAGCAGTTTTCAGGGACAGGGGGCAAATACCGGGGAGCTGTTTTTT.

As for this clonotype: The junction does not match germline at one end; this may be a read error. V and J are TRBV6-2 or TRBV6-3 and TRBJ2-2, with D hard to call. Germline lookup yields CDR1 MNHEY and CDR2 SVGEGT. The CDR3 is 12 residues long. The CDR3 nucleotides are TGTGTCAGCAGTTCCAACACCGGGGAGCTGTTTTTT. Amino acid sequence: CVSSSNTGELFF.

This clonotype was detected only once. The junction and the germline gene differ at one end; a read error may be behind it. The chain combines TRBV4-2 with TRBJ2-5; D is perhaps TRBD1 (6 bases). Germline CDR1 and CDR2: LGHNA and YNFKEQ. The length of the CDR3 is 15 residues. CDR3: CASNQEWNREGTQYF. The CDR3 region has the DNA TGTGCCAGCAACCAAGAATGGAACAGGGAAGGGACCCAGTACTTC.

In its sample, this clonotype was seen once. One end of the junction does not line up with germline, which may come from a read error. V and J are TRBV6-2 or TRBV6-3 and TRBJ1-1; 8 positions agree with TRBD1. The germline CDR1 and CDR2 sequences are MNHEY and SVGEGT. The CDR3 loop spans 13 amino acids. The CDR3 nucleotides are TGTGGCAGCGAAGAAGGACAGGGCGGAGGAGCTTTCTTT. Protein product: CGSEEGQGGGAFF.

Details on this clonotype: Just one base apart from a much larger clone, this may be a read error. This sequence joins TRBV12-3 or TRBV12-4 and TRBJ2-2; no reliable D call. The CDR3 has 12 residues. Trimming pared 7 bases from V and 4 bases from J, leaving 7 bases between. This chain's CDR3 is CASMCPTGELFF. CDR3 DNA: TGTGCCAGCATGTGCCCCACCGGGGAGCTGTTTTTT.

This chain joins TRBV5-4 and TRBJ2-7, with 8 bases fitting TRBD1. The CDR3 length is 15 residues. V was clipped by 4 bases and J by 4 bases; unmatched bases: 10. Looked up from germline, CDR1 is SGHNT and CDR2 is YYREEE (reference sequence). CDR3 coding DNA: TGTGCCAGCAGCCCTCGGACAGGGACGCCGTACGAGCAGTACTTC. Translation gives CASSPRTGTPYEQYF. The full variable domain, in which reference TRBV5-4 and TRBJ2-7 provide the parts outside the CDR3, is ETGVTQSPTHLIKTRGQQVTLRCSSQSGHNTVSWYQQALGQGPQFIFQYYREEENGRGNFPPRFSGLQFPNYSSELNVNALELDDSALYLCASSPRTGTPYEQYFGPGTRLTVT.

Regarding this clonotype: It may be a read error: a sequence one base away is much more abundant. The gene calls are TRBV6-1 and TRBJ2-7; D is undetermined. V was shortened by 0 bases and J by 4 bases, with 10 bases between the two germline ends. Germline-derived CDR1 and CDR2 are MNHNS and SASEGT. There are 14 residues in the CDR3. The CDR3 nucleotides read TGTGCCAGCAGTGAAGCGCCCCGGCTTTACGAGCAGTACTTC. This encodes CASSEAPRLYEQYF.

This clonotype has more than one count but fewer than ten. This chain links TRBV28 with TRBJ1-6, with D possibly matching TRBD1 (5 bases). V shed 9 bases and J shed 0 bases, with 18 bases lying between them. Germline lookup yields CDR1 MDHEN and CDR2 SYDVKM. The CDR3 totals 17 residues. The CDR3 region is CASRGGLLSSYNSPLHF. The CDR3 DNA is TGTGCCAGTAGGGGCGGACTCCTGAGCTCCTATAATTCACCCCTCCACTTT.

On this clonotype: A read error may explain this, as a much larger clone is one base away. The genes are TRBV6-2 or TRBV6-3 and TRBJ1-1, with D perhaps TRBD1 (6 bases). The CDR3 extends over 14 amino acids. Germline lookup yields CDR1 MNHEY and CDR2 SVGEGT. The CDR3 region has the DNA TGTACCAGCAGTCCGTCCGGACAGTTCACTGAAGCTTTCTTT. It encodes CTSSPSGQFTEAFF.

As concerns this clonotype: A read error is possible here, since a much larger clone lies one base away. This rearrangement joins TRBV6-5 to TRBJ2-7; no firm D call. The CDR3 loop spans 13 amino acids. Germline values: CDR1 MNHEY, CDR2 SVGAGI. Trimming removed 8 bases from V and 2 bases from J, with 13 bases in between. The CDR3 sequence is CASGAFATYEQYF. The DNA of the CDR3 is TGTGCCAGCGGTGCCTTTGCGACCTACGAGCAGTACTTC.

Note on this clonotype: A much larger clonotype is one base distant, so this may be a read error. The chain has TRBV10-1 and TRBJ2-3; D not certain. Germline assignment: CDR1 WNHNN and CDR2 SYGVQD (reference sequence). The CDR3 has 15 residues. The V end was cut by 0 bases, the J end by 1 base, with 8 bases between. The CDR3 region has the DNA TGCGCCAGCAGTGAGTCTGGAACGGGCACAGATACGCAGTATTTT. Protein: CASSESGTGTDTQYF.

On this clonotype itself: The junction shows a germline mismatch at one end, possibly a read error. CDR3 region: CASRRVGRVVNNGQFF. The CDR3 DNA sequence: TGTGCCAGCAGACGGGTGGGGAGGGTCGTAAACAATGGGCAGTTCTTC. The chain carries TRBV6-2 or TRBV6-3 and TRBJ2-1; 7 nucleotides agree with TRBD2. The CDR3 covers 16 residues. Germline CDR1 reads MNHEY; CDR2 reads SVGEGT.

About this clonotype itself: The CDR3 end shows no conserved phenylalanine or tryptophan, and so a read error is likely. V usage is TRBV6-5 and J usage is TRBJ2-4; weak D call: TRBD1 (5 bases). Trimming took 6 bases from V and 0 from J, leaving 12 bases between them. Per the germline V gene, CDR1 is MNHEY and CDR2 is SVGAGI. CDR3 length: 15 residues. CDR3 in amino acids: CASSRTGVAKNIQYL. Here the CDR3 DNA reads TGTGCCAGCAGCCGTACAGGAGTAGCCAAAAACATTCAGTACTTA.

About this clonotype: At one end the junction does not follow the germline gene, possibly because of a read error. The chain couples TRBV11-2 to TRBJ2-5; D remains unclear. This CDR3 has 13 amino acids. Per the germline V gene, CDR1 is SGHAT and CDR2 is FQNNGV. The CDR3 DNA is TGTGCCCGCAGCTTTAGACCTCAAGAGACCCAATACTTC. Translation gives CARSFRPQETQYF.

This clonotype was counted ten times or more. The chain links TRBV4-1 to TRBJ2-7; weak D call: TRBD1 (5 bases). The CDR3 runs 15 residues. Trimming took 1 base from V and 3 from J, leaving 13 bases between them. CDR1 and CDR2 from the germline V gene are MGHRA and YSYEKL. The CDR3 DNA reads TGCGCCAGCAGCCAAGCCCCCGGACACGGCTACGAGCAGTACTTC. Translating it yields CASSQAPGHGYEQYF.

In the case of this clonotype: With a much larger clone just one base away, this may be a read error. The rearrangement uses TRBV29-1 and TRBJ2-1; D remains unclear. Germline V gene lookup returns CDR1 SQVTM and CDR2 ANQGSEA. This CDR3 is 14 amino acids long. CDR3 region: CSVGLGGPGNKQFF. The CDR3 nucleotides are TGCAGCGTTGGGCTCGGCGGACCAGGCAATAAGCAGTTCTTC.

This clonotype was observed many times. The V gene is TRBV6-2 or TRBV6-3, the J gene TRBJ2-1, with TRBD1 matching 11 bases. The CDR3 extends over 16 amino acids. V lost 0 bases to trimming and J lost 8 bases; unmatched junction nucleotides: 6. The germline V gene encodes CDR1 MNHEY and CDR2 SVGEGT. CDR3 DNA: TGTGCCAGCAGTTACTCAGGACAGGGGGCTTTTTATGAGCAGTTCTTC. Amino acids: CASSYSGQGAFYEQFF.